The 11 T cell receptor beta chains below all came from one sample that was sequenced in a study of post-analysis software for immune sequencing data. Included in the TCR beta cDNA libraries were unique molecular identifiers. MiXCR was run by TCRdb on the PCR reads, yielding one entry per CDR3 protein. The table has roughly 200,000 distinct CDR3 sequences, about 30% seen once. Study-wide results and caveats: With TRBV5-6, TRBV5-1 and TRBV20-1 included, about five TRBV segments were more frequent in patients than in controls.

These receptors' antigens are unknown. The sample taken for sequencing was blood. These receptor sequences come from a girl younger than 18 with multiple sclerosis.

The gene calls are TRBV20-1 and TRBJ1-5; 7 nucleotides align to TRBD1. The ends lost 1 base at V and 2 bases at J; junction bases unmatched: 8. This CDR3 has 16 amino acids. CDR1 is DFQATT and CDR2 is SNEGSKA in the germline V gene (reference sequence). CDR3 bases: TGCAGTGCTAGAGTGGGAGGAGACAGGGGCAATCAGCCCCAGCATTTT. It encodes CSARVGGDRGNQPQHF.

The V gene is TRBV28, the J gene TRBJ2-5, with 10 bases aligning to TRBD2. The CDR3 consists of 20 residues. After removal of 3 bases from V and 3 bases from J, the junction contained 19 bases not matched to a gene. Germline CDR1 reads MDHEN; CDR2 reads SYDVKM. In DNA, the CDR3 is TGTGCCAGCAGTTTCCCAGGTCTTATGACTAGCGGGCACCGAGAAGAGACCCAGTACTTC. As protein: CASSFPGLMTSGHREETQYF. The entire variable domain, with the rest obtained from reference TRBV28 and TRBJ2-5, is as follows: DVKVTQSSRYLVKRTGEKVFLECVQDMDHENMFWYRQDPGLGLRLIYFSYDVKMKEKGDIPEGYSVSREKKERFSLILESASTNQTSMYLCASSFPGLMTSGHREETQYFGPGTRLLVL.

Ten or more counts support this clonotype. The V call is TRBV5-5, the J call TRBJ1-5; D is ambiguous. Trimming cost V 0 bases and J 3 bases, with 4 bases left between them. The CDR3 has 13 residues. Germline V gives CDR1 SGHKS, CDR2 YYEKEE (reference sequence). The CDR3 here is CASSLDANQPQHF. CDR3 coding DNA: TGTGCCAGCAGCTTGGACGCCAATCAGCCCCAGCATTTT.

The chain couples TRBV20-1 to TRBJ2-5, with unresolved D. Germline CDR1 and CDR2: DFQATT and SNEGSKA (reference sequence). V lost 4 bases to trimming and J lost 1 base, with 10 bases between them. The CDR3 has 13 residues. CDR3 sequence: CSAILGLQETQYF. Written as DNA, the CDR3 is TGCAGTGCTATCTTAGGGCTCCAAGAGACCCAGTACTTC.

Comment on this clonotype: A read error may produce the germline difference seen at one junction end. The chain combines TRBV7-8 with TRBJ1-1; D not certain. The germline gives CDR1 SGHVS, CDR2 FQNEAQ. This CDR3 spans 13 amino acids. Here the CDR3 reads CASSLRVKTEAFF. In nucleotides, the CDR3 is TGTGCCAGCAGCTTACGAGTGAAAACTGAAGCTTTCTTT.

The chain couples TRBV7-9 to TRBJ2-5; 8 bases align to TRBD2. This CDR3 has 14 residues. Germline V CDR1 and CDR2: SEHNR, FQNEAQ (reference sequence). Germline trimming cut 3 bases from V and 5 bases from J; bases unmatched to any gene: 5. The CDR3 nucleotides are TGTGCCAGCAGCTTGGGACTAGATTCCGAGACCCAGTACTTC. Translating it yields CASSLGLDSETQYF.

The chain recombines TRBV5-1 with TRBJ1-1; TRBD1 is a possible D gene (5 bases). This CDR3 is built from 14 residues. Germline CDR1 reads SGHRS; CDR2 reads YFSETQ. Deletions cut 0 bases from V and 1 base from J, with 7 bases between. The CDR3 region has the DNA TGCGCCAGCAGCTTGGTGGGGCAGAACACTGAAGCTTTCTTT. Amino acids: CASSLVGQNTEAFF.

This chain connects TRBV7-2 to TRBJ2-1; 7 nucleotides agree with TRBD2. Germline lookup yields CDR1 SGHTA and CDR2 FQGNSA. V shed 1 base, J shed 15 bases, and the junction held 9 bases outside the gene matches. The CDR3 is made up of 13 amino acids. CDR3 residues: CASSLGGRGSVFF. Here the CDR3 DNA reads TGTGCCAGCAGCTTAGGAGGGAGGGGATCGGTGTTCTTC.

Remarks on this clonotype: A junction end diverges from the germline sequence, so it may reflect a read error. The V and J genes are TRBV20-1 and TRBJ2-5; D gene ambiguous. The CDR3 length is 13 residues. In germline, CDR1 is DFQATT, CDR2 SNEGSKA (reference sequence). The CDR3, as DNA: TGCAGTGCGAGTCATGGTAGCCAAGAGACCCTGTACTTC. It specifies CSASHGSQETLYF.

The chain carries TRBV5-1 and TRBJ2-3; the D is unclear. This CDR3 is built from 15 residues. The germline V gene encodes CDR1 SGHRS and CDR2 YFSETQ. Trimming removed 0 bases from V and 4 bases from J, with 12 bases in between. The CDR3 loop reads CASSLGVKSPDTQYF. The CDR3 DNA follows: TGCGCCAGCAGCTTGGGGGTCAAATCCCCAGATACGCAGTATTTT.

The chain employs TRBV27 and TRBJ1-5; 7 bases fit TRBD1. Trimming removed 6 bases from V and 7 bases from J; junction bases left unmatched: 12. Germline values: CDR1 MNHEY, CDR2 SMNVEV (reference sequence). This CDR3 comprises 15 residues. The CDR3 reads CASSLTPTGRQPQHF. The CDR3 DNA reads TGTGCCAGCAGCCTCACTCCGACAGGGAGGCAGCCCCAGCATTTT.